These 24 T cell receptor beta chains were sequenced from one sample in a study of blood T cell repertoires in COVID-19. Sequenced by immunoSEQ multiplex PCR; TCRdb stores in-frame clones only, minus some. The sample lists over 100,000 clones; approximately 86% were seen once. Sequenced: peripheral blood. These receptors were collected from a man aged 50 to 60 with active or convalescent COVID-19.

The rearrangement links TRBV5-1 to TRBJ2-3, with D hard to call. The CDR3 covers 14 residues. Trimming cost V 0 bases and J 1 base, with 6 bases left between them. Per germline, CDR1 SGHRS and CDR2 YFSETQ. CDR3 in DNA: TGCGCCAGCAGCTTGGCAGGTGGCACAGATACGCAGTATTTT. It encodes CASSLAGGTDTQYF.

The V and J genes are TRBV5-1 and TRBJ2-5; D call uncertain. Trimming removed 4 bases at V and 5 bases at J, with 12 bases between. Germline loops: CDR1 SGHRS, CDR2 YFSETQ. CDR3 length equals 13 residues. The CDR3 sequence: CASSTRTAETQYF. CDR3 in DNA: TGCGCCAGCAGCACCCGTACCGCGGAGACCCAGTACTTC.

V gene TRBV14 combines with J gene TRBJ1-1, with D possibly TRBD1 on 6 matching bases. CDR3 length: 17 amino acids. V shed 3 bases and J shed 5 bases, with 22 bases lying between them. Germline V gives CDR1 SGHDN, CDR2 FVKESK. CDR3 nucleotide sequence: TGTGCCAGCAGCCACCCTCCCGCTACAGGGAGCGGTACTGAAGCTTTCTTT. Amino acid sequence: CASSHPPATGSGTEAFF.

V and J are TRBV12-3 or TRBV12-4 and TRBJ2-3; no reliable D call. V was pared by 7 bases and J by 2 bases, with 7 bases between. The CDR3 totals 12 residues. CDR3 DNA: TGTGCCAGCACCTATACCACAGATACGCAGTATTTT. Translation: CASTYTTDTQYF.

The chain has TRBV10-1 and TRBJ2-2; possible D gene TRBD2, 6 bases. Per the germline V gene, CDR1 is WNHNN and CDR2 is SYGVQD (reference sequence). Trimming removed 0 bases from V and 0 bases from J, with 8 bases in between. The CDR3 runs 16 residues. DNA of the CDR3: TGCGCCAGCAGTGAGTCTTCGGGGGCGAACACCGGGGAGCTGTTTTTT. Protein: CASSESSGANTGELFF.

The chain has TRBV18 and TRBJ2-2; 8 positions agree with TRBD1. The V segment lost 0 bases and the J segment 4 bases; nucleotides outside the gene matches: 4. The V gene's germline CDR1 is KGHSH and CDR2 LQKENI. The CDR3 contains 16 residues. The CDR3 sequence is CASSPPSQGGTGELFF. DNA for the CDR3: TGTGCCAGCTCACCACCGTCACAGGGGGGCACCGGGGAGCTGTTTTTT.

The chain recombines TRBV10-3 with TRBJ1-6; TRBD1 matches 7 bases. This CDR3 spans 14 amino acids. Germline CDR1 is ENHRY and CDR2 is SYGVKD. After removal of 6 bases from V and 6 bases from J, the junction contained 5 bases not matched to a gene. The DNA of the CDR3 is TGTGCCATCAGAGCTGGACAGGCTAATTCACCCCTCCACTTT. It translates to CAIRAGQANSPLHF.

V gene TRBV30 combines with J gene TRBJ2-3; 8 bases align to TRBD2. The CDR3 has 12 residues. Germline V gene lookup returns CDR1 GTSNPN and CDR2 SVGIG (reference sequence). V was clipped by 4 bases and J by 7 bases; unmatched bases: 4. CDR3 region: CAWNSGVHTQYF. The CDR3 coding sequence is TGTGCCTGGAATAGCGGGGTACATACGCAGTATTTT.

The V call is TRBV7-9, the J call TRBJ1-4; D is ambiguous. The V end was cut by 1 base, the J end by 3 bases, with 6 bases between. CDR3 size: 14 residues. From germline, CDR1 is SEHNR and CDR2 FQNEAQ (reference sequence). This CDR3 reads CASSLGLSNEKLFF. CDR3 DNA: TGTGCCAGCAGCTTAGGGCTCTCTAATGAAAAACTGTTTTTT. The full variable domain, with the rest looked up from reference TRBV7-9 and TRBJ1-4, is DTGVSQNPRHKITKRGQNVTFRCDPISEHNRLYWYRQTLGQGPEFLTYFQNEAQLEKSRLLSDRFSAERPKGSFSTLEIQRTEQGDSAMYLCASSLGLSNEKLFFGSGTQLSVL.

This chain uses TRBV12-3 or TRBV12-4 with TRBJ2-7; 8 nucleotides line up with TRBD1. J gave up 4 bases and V 5 bases, and 4 bases lay outside the gene matches. There are 13 residues in the CDR3. The CDR3 DNA reads TGTGCCAGCAGTCCTCAGGGGGCTTACGAGCAGTACGTC. This encodes CASSPQGAYEQYV.

The V and J genes are TRBV7-2 and TRBJ2-3, with 7 bases fitting TRBD2. Germline loops: CDR1 SGHTA, CDR2 FQGNSA. Unmatched junction bases numbered 3, after V lost 5 bases and J lost 4 bases. The CDR3 spans 13 residues. CDR3 loop: CASSRTRADTQYF. The CDR3 coding sequence is TGTGCCAGCAGCAGGACTAGGGCAGATACGCAGTATTTT.

The V and J genes are TRBV10-3 and TRBJ2-1, with D possibly being TRBD1 (5 bases). This CDR3 is 13 amino acids long. Germline values: CDR1 ENHRY, CDR2 SYGVKD. V lost 6 bases to trimming and J lost 7 bases, with 13 bases between them. In nucleotides, the CDR3 is TGTGCCATCAGGGCCCCTGACAGAAATGAGCAGTTCTTC. Protein: CAIRAPDRNEQFF.

This rearrangement joins TRBV13 to TRBJ2-1, with 7 bases identical to TRBD2. From germline, CDR1 is PRHDT and CDR2 FYEKMQ (reference sequence). V lost 5 bases to trimming and J lost 2 bases; unmatched junction nucleotides: 6. The CDR3 extends over 15 amino acids. The CDR3 spells CASSPREVTYNEQFF. The CDR3 coding sequence is TGTGCCAGCAGCCCCCGGGAGGTCACCTACAATGAGCAGTTCTTC.

The chain couples TRBV9 to TRBJ2-5; D remains ambiguous. Trimming shortened V by 0 bases and J by 2 bases, and 5 bases separated the two germline ends. Germline V lookup: CDR1 SGDLS, CDR2 YYNGEE. The CDR3 totals 13 residues. In nucleotides, the CDR3 is TGTGCCAGCAGCGTAGAACTGCAAGAGACCCAGTACTTC. It specifies CASSVELQETQYF.

V usage is TRBV6-2 or TRBV6-3 and J usage is TRBJ1-1; unclear D gene. The CDR3 has 12 residues. Trimming pared 3 bases from V and 7 bases from J, leaving 9 bases between. Germline V gene data show CDR1 as MNHEY and CDR2 as SVGEGT. The CDR3 bases are TGTGCCAGCAGTTATAATACAGTTGAAGCTTTCTTT. Its translation: CASSYNTVEAFF.

The chain couples TRBV9 to TRBJ1-5; unclear D gene. The germline gives CDR1 SGDLS, CDR2 YYNGEE. This CDR3 comprises 13 residues. Trimming cost V 4 bases and J 4 bases, with 9 bases left between them. CDR3 in amino acids: CASSSTTNQPQHF. In nucleotides, the CDR3 is TGTGCCAGCAGCTCGACGACAAATCAGCCCCAGCATTTT.

V usage is TRBV2 and J usage is TRBJ2-2; D might be TRBD2 (6 bases). V lost 8 bases and J 5 bases, leaving 21 bases between the germline ends. There are 16 residues in the CDR3. Germline CDR1 reads SNHLY; CDR2 reads FYNNEI. The CDR3 loop reads CASSSAGGAGTGELFF. The CDR3 DNA follows: TGTGCCAGCTCCTCTGCTGGAGGGGCAGGGACCGGGGAGCTGTTTTTT.

CDR3 sequence: CASSLRETQYF. The CDR3 bases are TGTGCCAGCAGTTTGCGAGAGACCCAGTACTTC. The chain is built from TRBV28 and TRBJ2-5; D remains unclear. CDR3 length: 11 amino acids. With 3 bases removed from V and 4 bases from J, the gap between germline ends came to 3 bases. Per the germline V gene, CDR1 is MDHEN and CDR2 is SYDVKM. Drawing the rest from reference TRBV28 and TRBJ2-5, the complete variable domain is DVKVTQSSRYLVKRTGEKVFLECVQDMDHENMFWYRQDPGLGLRLIYFSYDVKMKEKGDIPEGYSVSREKKERFSLILESASTNQTSMYLCASSLRETQYFGPGTRLLVL.

The V call is TRBV11-2, the J call TRBJ2-2, with TRBD1 matching over 7 bases. With V trimmed by 8 bases and J by 0 bases, 6 bases remained unmatched. CDR1 is SGHAT, CDR2 FQNNGV, per germline. CDR3 length: 15 residues. The CDR3 nucleotides read TGTGCCAGCCGCCCCGGGACAGCGAACACCGGGGAGCTGTTTTTT. Its protein product is CASRPGTANTGELFF.

The chain has TRBV18 and TRBJ2-3; 8 nucleotides line up with TRBD2. The CDR3 loop spans 16 amino acids. In germline, CDR1 is KGHSH, CDR2 LQKENI. With V trimmed by 0 bases and J by 2 bases, 4 bases remained unmatched. For the CDR3, the DNA is TGTGCCAGCTCACCACCGAACGGGGGGGCCACAGATACGCAGTATTTT. Translated, it gives CASSPPNGGATDTQYF.

The J gene is TRBJ1-2, the V gene TRBV24-1; possibly TRBD1 for D (5 bases). The CDR3 totals 13 residues. CDR1 and CDR2 (germline): KGHDR, SFDVKD. Trimming left V 6 bases short and J 4 bases short, with 11 bases between. The CDR3 DNA sequence: TGTGCCACCAGTCAAGGGCAGGGCTATGGCTACACCTTC. It codes for CATSQGQGYGYTF.

The rearrangement joins TRBV6-5 to TRBJ1-5; D is perhaps TRBD1 (5 bases). Trimming took off 7 bases at V and 0 bases at J, with 10 bases between the two ends. CDR1 and CDR2 from the germline V gene are MNHEY and SVGAGI. The CDR3 totals 14 residues. The CDR3, as DNA: TGTGCCAGCACTTGGACATATAGCAATCAGCCCCAGCATTTT. Translating gives CASTWTYSNQPQHF.

The V call is TRBV6-4, the J call TRBJ1-2; D is undetermined. Germline V gene data show CDR1 as MRHNA and CDR2 as SNTAGT. With 0 bases removed from V and 4 bases from J, the gap between germline ends came to 6 bases. This CDR3 has 13 residues. The CDR3 nucleotides are TGTGCCAGCAGTGACTCTGGGAGCTATGGCTACACCTTC. It yields the protein CASSDSGSYGYTF.

This clone was observed a single time. The chain combines TRBV27 with TRBJ1-5; possible D gene TRBD1, 5 bases. Germline-derived CDR1 and CDR2 are MNHEY and SMNVEV (reference sequence). V lost 5 bases to trimming and J lost 9 bases, with 17 bases between them. This CDR3 has 14 amino acids. The CDR3 loop reads CASSERGGNLPQHF. For the CDR3, the DNA is TGTGCCAGCAGTGAAAGGGGAGGAAATTTGCCCCAGCATTTT.